This TCR beta chain derives from a study of monozygotic twins with inflammatory bowel disease (dated by TCRdb to the late 2010s). Some background on the complete study: The full study comprised approximately 28 monozygotic twin pairs: nine German pairs (four IBD-concordant, five IBD-discordant) and 19 IBD-discordant Danish pairs. Disease-associated traits were sought mainly through comparisons between IBD patients and their genetically identical healthy co-twins within discordant pairs. Each individual had, on average, about 151 000 unique TCRalpha sequences and 181 000 unique TCRbeta sequences available for analysis.

Beyond this particular receptor, the publication reports: No single strong signal or clonotype linked to IBD turned up in the results, so the idea that one exists was not supported. Different T cell subtypes could not be distinguished in the analysis. Background noise and inter-individual variability may have been introduced into the repertoires by the differing immunosuppressive treatments among patients. IBD patients had lower TCRbeta repertoire diversity, measured by the inverse Simpson index, than their healthy co-twins. Concordant and discordant twins showed no difference in repertoire similarity, possibly because of limited statistical power. Fewer clonotypes were shared with other individuals by IBD patients than by healthy twins, most markedly in patients showing signs of disease activity.

With regard to this clonotype: Its antigen is currently not known.

Library creation used 5' RACE. The input for every TCR library was approximately 3,500 ng of total RNA. For each sample, cDNA synthesis was carried out in eight separate reactions using SMARTScribe reverse transcriptase. During cDNA synthesis, unique molecular identifiers containing a 6-nucleotide sample barcode were introduced by template switching. Amplification of TCRalpha and TCRbeta cDNA involved two nested PCRs of 16 and 9 cycles, and each PCR was followed by bead purification. Before amplification, the cDNA was treated with uracil DNA-glycosylase and purified using the QIAquick PCR purification kit. The second PCR added Illumina TruSeq-compatible adapters along with sample-specific barcodes. Library quality and concentration were checked on TapeStation and Qubit, and libraries were pooled at around 4.7 ng each. Pooled libraries were sequenced on an Illumina HiSeq2500 single-index Rapid Run with 2 x 100 bp reads and custom sequencing primers. Turning to the authors' computational methods: PCR and sequencing errors were corrected by UMI-based consensus assembly using MiGEC version 1.2.6. MiXCR version 2.1.1 was used for V(D)J alignment, clonotype assembly and CDR3 extraction. Gene usage, clonotype sharing and MAIT/NKT TCR abundance were normalised by analysing the top 1000, 10 000 and 20 000 clonotypes per sample. Diversity was computed as the inverse Simpson index with the vegan R package after downsampling to 27 000 UMIs. Paired Mann-Whitney U tests were applied to discordant twin pairs, with Benjamini-Hochberg correction for multiple testing. Each entry corresponds to one CDR3 protein sequence from reads that TCRdb reprocessed, and DNA is not given. These V and J calls rely on TCRdb rather than the paper's analysis. The sample table includes about 420,000 distinct CDR3 sequences. In total, the top ten clones hold more than 2% of the sample.

From each donor, a roughly 2.5 ml peripheral blood sample was collected into PAXgene tubes and stored at -80 degrees C. Total RNA was isolated from whole blood with the PAXgene blood miRNA kit on an automated QIAcube, without T cell sorting. Peripheral blood from monozygotic twin pairs who were concordant or discordant for inflammatory bowel disease underwent deep TCRalpha and TCRbeta repertoire profiling using unique molecular barcoding. For every twin pair, smoking habits were documented, and each individual was categorised as a current, former or never smoker. The source of this sequence is a human donor with ulcerative colitis or Crohn's disease, or a healthy co-twin of an affected twin (not recorded which). The sequenced sample was blood.

The CDR3 reads CASSRGEGKSSYEQYF. The V gene is TRBV4-1 and the J gene is TRBJ2-7. Counted from cysteine to phenylalanine, this CDR3 has 16 amino acids. No DNA appears here. From the germline V gene, CDR1 is MGHRA and CDR2 is YSYEKL.